The rows below give T cell receptor beta chains drawn from one sample of a study of blood T cell repertoires in COVID-19. Sequenced by immunoSEQ multiplex PCR; TCRdb stores in-frame clones only, minus some. This sample has about 180,000 clones; roughly 77% occur once, and the top ten carry roughly 10%. Material for sequencing was peripheral blood. Every receptor here comes from a woman aged 80 or older with COVID-19, enrolled during active disease. CDR3s include the opening cysteine and the closing phenylalanine or tryptophan. Each record gives: clone size, V gene, D gene, J gene, CDR3 protein, CDR3 DNA. A D gene is named only where the DNA matches it firmly. Where a row states a size, it is once, few, many or the class of an expanded clone; other rows omit it.

abundance: NA; v_gene: TRBV6-5; d_gene: NA; j_gene: TRBJ1-4; CDR3aa: CASSYSPGNEKLFF; CDR3nt: TGTGCCAGCAGTTACTCTCCGGGAAATGAAAAACTGTTTTTT
abundance: NA; v_gene: TRBV2; d_gene: NA; j_gene: TRBJ2-3; CDR3aa: CASRSDPPPTDTQYF; CDR3nt: TGTGCCAGCAGGAGCGATCCGCCCCCCACAGATACGCAGTATTTT
abundance: NA; v_gene: TRBV7-9; d_gene: TRBD2; j_gene: TRBJ2-2; CDR3aa: CASSTRTSGNTGELFF; CDR3nt: TGTGCCAGCAGCACTCGGACTAGCGGGAACACCGGGGAGCTGTTTTTT
abundance: NA; v_gene: TRBV18; d_gene: TRBD1; j_gene: TRBJ1-2; CDR3aa: CASSPPGQGEFTF; CDR3nt: TGTGCCAGCTCACCGCCTGGACAGGGCGAGTTTACCTTC
abundance: NA; v_gene: TRBV27; d_gene: TRBD2; j_gene: TRBJ2-1; CDR3aa: CASSFIATSGRTLYNEQFF; CDR3nt: TGTGCCAGCAGTTTTATCGCGACTAGCGGGAGAACCCTCTACAATGAGCAGTTCTTC
abundance: NA; v_gene: TRBV5-1; d_gene: NA; j_gene: TRBJ2-3; CDR3aa: CASSRNRESDDTQYF; CDR3nt: TGCGCCAGCAGCCGCAACAGGGAATCTGATGATACGCAGTATTTT
abundance: once; v_gene: TRBV4-1; d_gene: TRBD2; j_gene: TRBJ2-7; CDR3aa: CASSQILAGDYEQYF; CDR3nt: TGCGCCAGCAGCCAAATACTAGCGGGGGACTACGAGCAGTACTTC
abundance: NA; v_gene: TRBV11-2; d_gene: NA; j_gene: TRBJ2-7; CDR3aa: CASRATGALEQYF; CDR3nt: TGTGCCAGCAGGGCGACAGGCGCCTTGGAGCAGTACTTC
abundance: NA; v_gene: TRBV2; d_gene: NA; j_gene: TRBJ2-5; CDR3aa: CASSDVGTSQETQYF; CDR3nt: TGTGCCAGCAGTGATGTCGGGACTTCACAAGAGACCCAGTACTTC
abundance: NA; v_gene: TRBV5-1; d_gene: TRBD1; j_gene: TRBJ1-3; CDR3aa: CASSSAGGSGNTIYF; CDR3nt: TGCGCCAGCAGCTCCGCAGGGGGCTCTGGAAACACCATATATTTT
abundance: NA; v_gene: TRBV15; d_gene: TRBD2; j_gene: TRBJ2-7; CDR3aa: CATSRDSGVSYEQYF; CDR3nt: TGTGCCACCAGCAGAGATAGCGGGGTATCCTACGAGCAGTACTTC
abundance: NA; v_gene: TRBV6-2/TRBV6-3; d_gene: TRBD1; j_gene: TRBJ1-5; CDR3aa: CASSRDRNQPQHF; CDR3nt: TGTGCCAGCAGTAGGGACAGAAATCAGCCCCAGCATTTT
abundance: NA; v_gene: TRBV19; d_gene: TRBD2; j_gene: TRBJ2-1; CDR3aa: CASSILAEGYNEQFF; CDR3nt: TGTGCCAGTAGTATTCTAGCGGAGGGCTACAATGAGCAGTTCTTC
abundance: NA; v_gene: TRBV11-3; d_gene: TRBD2; j_gene: TRBJ2-1; CDR3aa: CASSSSGGAYNEQFF; CDR3nt: TGTGCCAGCAGCTCGAGCGGGGGGGCCTACAATGAGCAGTTCTTC
abundance: NA; v_gene: TRBV2; d_gene: NA; j_gene: TRBJ2-2; CDR3aa: CASSEQRASTGELFF; CDR3nt: TGTGCCAGCAGTGAACAACGTGCGAGCACCGGGGAGCTGTTTTTT
abundance: NA; v_gene: TRBV4-2; d_gene: TRBD2; j_gene: TRBJ2-7; CDR3aa: CASRPSGTLFYEQYF; CDR3nt: TGTGCCAGCAGACCAAGCGGGACGCTTTTCTACGAGCAGTACTTC
abundance: NA; v_gene: TRBV19; d_gene: NA; j_gene: TRBJ1-5; CDR3aa: CASSIDQGTRQPQHF; CDR3nt: TGTGCCAGTAGTATAGACCAGGGGACGAGGCAGCCCCAGCATTTT
abundance: NA; v_gene: TRBV7-2; d_gene: TRBD2; j_gene: TRBJ2-3; CDR3aa: CASSLDGLAGVGADTQYF; CDR3nt: TGTGCCAGCAGCTTAGATGGTCTAGCGGGAGTGGGGGCAGATACGCAGTATTTT
abundance: NA; v_gene: TRBV4-1; d_gene: NA; j_gene: TRBJ1-4; CDR3aa: CASSQVAGTNEKLFF; CDR3nt: TGCGCCAGCAGCCAAGTGGCAGGCACTAATGAAAAACTGTTTTTT
abundance: NA; v_gene: TRBV5-1; d_gene: TRBD2; j_gene: TRBJ2-7; CDR3aa: CASRPGLAGANEQYF; CDR3nt: TGCGCCAGCAGACCCGGACTAGCGGGAGCCAACGAGCAGTACTTC
abundance: NA; v_gene: TRBV27; d_gene: NA; j_gene: TRBJ2-7; CDR3aa: CASSLKPGPYEQYF; CDR3nt: TGTGCCAGCAGTTTAAAACCAGGTCCCTACGAGCAGTACTTC
abundance: NA; v_gene: TRBV7-9; d_gene: TRBD1; j_gene: TRBJ1-2; CDR3aa: CASTKYATGVHGYTF; CDR3nt: TGTGCCAGCACCAAATACGCGACAGGGGTCCATGGCTACACCTTC
abundance: once; v_gene: TRBV3-1/TRBV3-2; d_gene: NA; j_gene: TRBJ1-3; CDR3aa: CASSQGGGSSIYF; CDR3nt: TGTGCCAGCAGCCAAGGAGGTGGGTCGTCCATATATTTT
abundance: NA; v_gene: TRBV5-1; d_gene: NA; j_gene: TRBJ2-2; CDR3aa: CASSTPQQGDGELFF; CDR3nt: TGCGCCAGCAGCACCCCCCAACAGGGAGACGGGGAGCTGTTTTTT
abundance: NA; v_gene: TRBV7-9; d_gene: NA; j_gene: TRBJ1-1; CDR3aa: CASSPPGAMRGRRNTEAFF; CDR3nt: TGTGCCAGCAGCCCGCCAGGGGCCATGAGGGGTAGGAGGAACACTGAAGCTTTCTTT
abundance: NA; v_gene: TRBV11-2; d_gene: NA; j_gene: TRBJ1-2; CDR3aa: CASSLGAGFGYTF; CDR3nt: TGTGCCAGCAGCTTAGGTGCGGGGTTCGGCTACACCTTC
abundance: few; v_gene: TRBV27; d_gene: NA; j_gene: TRBJ1-1; CDR3aa: CASSPQGFGNTEAFF; CDR3nt: TGTGCCAGCAGTCCCCAGGGGTTTGGGAACACTGAAGCTTTCTTT
abundance: NA; v_gene: TRBV19; d_gene: TRBD1; j_gene: TRBJ1-2; CDR3aa: CASSPDRVYGYTF; CDR3nt: TGTGCCAGTAGTCCGGACAGGGTCTATGGCTACACCTTC
abundance: NA; v_gene: TRBV2; d_gene: NA; j_gene: TRBJ1-4; CDR3aa: CASSDRGATNEKLFF; CDR3nt: TGTGCCAGCAGTGATCGGGGGGCAACTAATGAAAAACTGTTTTTT
abundance: NA; v_gene: TRBV5-1; d_gene: NA; j_gene: TRBJ2-1; CDR3aa: CASSFDGSSYNEQFF; CDR3nt: TGCGCCAGCAGCTTCGACGGGAGCTCCTACAATGAGCAGTTCTTC
abundance: NA; v_gene: TRBV7-2; d_gene: NA; j_gene: TRBJ1-2; CDR3aa: CASSLVGQAYYGYTF; CDR3nt: TGTGCCAGCAGCTTAGTGGGGCAGGCGTACTATGGCTACACCTTC
abundance: NA; v_gene: TRBV7-9; d_gene: NA; j_gene: TRBJ1-4; CDR3aa: CASSLTGYSTNEKLFF; CDR3nt: TGTGCCAGCAGCCTGACGGGATATTCAACTAATGAAAAACTGTTTTTT
abundance: NA; v_gene: TRBV2; d_gene: TRBD1; j_gene: TRBJ2-5; CDR3aa: CASKGQGARETQYF; CDR3nt: TGTGCCAGCAAGGGACAGGGGGCAAGGGAGACCCAGTACTTC
abundance: NA; v_gene: TRBV4-2; d_gene: TRBD2; j_gene: TRBJ2-7; CDR3aa: CASSQERIGLAGTYEQYF; CDR3nt: TGTGCCAGCAGCCAAGAGAGAATCGGACTAGCGGGGACATACGAGCAGTACTTC
abundance: once; v_gene: TRBV7-9; d_gene: NA; j_gene: TRBJ2-5; CDR3aa: CASSLGQQHLHF; CDR3nt: TGTGCCAGCAGCTTAGGTCAACAGCACCTGCACTTC
abundance: NA; v_gene: TRBV5-1; d_gene: NA; j_gene: TRBJ2-7; CDR3aa: CASSPSRVPYEQYF; CDR3nt: TGCGCCAGCAGCCCCTCGCGGGTCCCCTACGAGCAGTACTTC
abundance: NA; v_gene: TRBV6-2/TRBV6-3; d_gene: TRBD1; j_gene: TRBJ1-1; CDR3aa: CASSSPPGQGKNTEAFF; CDR3nt: TGTGCCAGCAGCTCGCCCCCGGGACAGGGAAAGAACACTGAAGCTTTCTTT
abundance: NA; v_gene: TRBV5-8; d_gene: NA; j_gene: TRBJ2-3; CDR3aa: CASSFDSSSTDTQYF; CDR3nt: TGTGCCAGCAGCTTTGACAGCTCTAGCACAGATACGCAGTATTTT
abundance: once; v_gene: TRBV15; d_gene: NA; j_gene: TRBJ2-5; CDR3aa: CATSRVRGYQETQYF; CDR3nt: TGTGCCACCAGCAGAGTACGAGGGTACCAAGAGACCCAGTACTTC
abundance: once; v_gene: TRBV7-3; d_gene: TRBD1; j_gene: TRBJ1-4; CDR3aa: CASKVPGQGMANEKLFF; CDR3nt: TGTGCCAGCAAAGTCCCGGGACAGGGAATGGCTAATGAAAAACTGTTTTTT
abundance: NA; v_gene: TRBV7-2; d_gene: TRBD2; j_gene: TRBJ2-7; CDR3aa: CASSVRMTSGYEQYF; CDR3nt: TGTGCCAGCAGCGTACGAATGACTAGCGGATACGAGCAGTACTTC
abundance: NA; v_gene: TRBV7-2; d_gene: NA; j_gene: TRBJ1-5; CDR3aa: CASSSTTGYGVYSNQPQHF; CDR3nt: TGTGCCAGCAGCTCCACCACAGGTTATGGGGTCTATAGCAATCAGCCCCAGCATTTT
abundance: NA; v_gene: TRBV5-8; d_gene: NA; j_gene: TRBJ2-3; CDR3aa: CASSLDGSRADTQYF; CDR3nt: TGTGCCAGCAGCTTGGACGGGTCGCGGGCAGATACGCAGTATTTT
abundance: NA; v_gene: TRBV11-3; d_gene: NA; j_gene: TRBJ2-2; CDR3aa: CASSSYPGHEANTGELFF; CDR3nt: TGTGCCAGCAGCTCCTATCCGGGACACGAAGCGAACACCGGGGAGCTGTTTTTT
abundance: NA; v_gene: TRBV5-1; d_gene: NA; j_gene: TRBJ1-4; CDR3aa: CASSLDFFNEKLFF; CDR3nt: TGCGCCAGCAGCTTGGACTTCTTTAATGAAAAACTGTTTTTT
abundance: NA; v_gene: TRBV27; d_gene: TRBD1; j_gene: TRBJ2-7; CDR3aa: CASILPGQVNEQYF; CDR3nt: TGTGCCAGCATTCTTCCGGGACAGGTCAACGAGCAGTACTTC
abundance: NA; v_gene: TRBV18; d_gene: TRBD1; j_gene: TRBJ2-5; CDR3aa: CASSPGDRGRETQYF; CDR3nt: TGTGCCAGCTCACCGGGGGACAGGGGAAGAGAGACCCAGTACTTC
abundance: NA; v_gene: TRBV5-1; d_gene: TRBD1; j_gene: TRBJ1-1; CDR3aa: CASSLRQGNTEAFF; CDR3nt: TGCGCCAGCAGCCTACGACAGGGAAACACTGAAGCTTTCTTT
abundance: NA; v_gene: TRBV9; d_gene: NA; j_gene: TRBJ1-1; CDR3aa: CASSAQVSNTEAFF; CDR3nt: TGTGCCAGCAGCGCACAGGTTTCGAACACTGAAGCTTTCTTT
abundance: NA; v_gene: TRBV7-2; d_gene: TRBD1; j_gene: TRBJ1-5; CDR3aa: CASSLALDRGGNQPQHF; CDR3nt: TGTGCCAGCAGCTTAGCTCTGGACAGGGGTGGCAATCAGCCCCAGCATTTT
abundance: NA; v_gene: TRBV7-9; d_gene: NA; j_gene: TRBJ2-1; CDR3aa: CASSLQYNEQFF; CDR3nt: TGTGCCAGCAGCTTACAATACAATGAGCAGTTCTTC
abundance: NA; v_gene: TRBV14; d_gene: NA; j_gene: TRBJ2-4; CDR3aa: CASSQGLGIQYF; CDR3nt: TGTGCCAGCAGCCAAGGACTGGGCATTCAGTACTTC
abundance: NA; v_gene: TRBV27; d_gene: NA; j_gene: TRBJ2-2; CDR3aa: CASSPLKGSGELFF; CDR3nt: TGTGCCAGCAGTCCCCTCAAGGGGTCCGGGGAGCTGTTTTTT
abundance: NA; v_gene: TRBV6-5; d_gene: NA; j_gene: TRBJ1-4; CDR3aa: CASSRTENEKLFF; CDR3nt: TGTGCCAGCAGTAGGACAGAAAATGAAAAACTGTTTTTT
abundance: NA; v_gene: TRBV7-8; d_gene: NA; j_gene: TRBJ2-2; CDR3aa: CASSLRLGNTGELFF; CDR3nt: TGTGCCAGCAGCTTAAGACTGGGGAACACCGGGGAGCTGTTTTTT
abundance: once; v_gene: TRBV19; d_gene: NA; j_gene: TRBJ1-5; CDR3aa: CASSPQDQPQHF; CDR3nt: TGTGCCAGTAGTCCACAGGATCAGCCCCAGCATTTT
abundance: NA; v_gene: TRBV11-2; d_gene: TRBD1; j_gene: TRBJ1-1; CDR3aa: CASSFRQGWTEAFF; CDR3nt: TGTGCCAGCAGCTTCCGACAGGGTTGGACTGAAGCTTTCTTT